The clone carrying this TCR beta chain was detected only a few times. Antigen specificity is unknown. These data are taken from a study of chemoradiotherapy in HPV16-positive cancers. Samples were taken several times over chemoradiotherapy. Sequencing was performed with immunoSEQ multiplex PCR; in TCRdb, only in-frame clones are kept and a portion is missing. The data show 40,000 to 60,000 clones, around nine tenths seen once. Trimming cost V 0 bases and J 5 bases, with 10 bases left between them. The CDR3 is made up of 13 amino acids. Germline values: CDR1 GTSNPN, CDR2 SVGIG (reference sequence). Study-level results: Functional assays defining HPV-specific T cells used only two HPV16-positive patients. During treatment, candidate HPV-specific clones and E7-related motifs expanded in tumor.

The specimen comprised blood, sampled from a patient who underwent chemoradiotherapy. The rearrangement uses TRBV30 and TRBJ2-5; D remains unclear. The receptor was derived from a human donor with HPV-associated anogenital cancer. The CDR3 DNA reads as TGTGCCTGGAGTGTAGACTGGCGGGAGACCCAGTACTTC. This sequence encodes CAWSVDWRETQYF. Using reference TRBV30 and TRBJ2-5 for the parts outside the CDR3, the full variable domain is SQTIHQWPATLVQPVGSPLSLECTVEGTSNPNLYWYRQAAGRGLQLLFYSVGIGQISSEVPQNLSASRPQDRQFILSSKKLLLSDSGFYLCAWSVDWRETQYFGPGTRLLVL.